The 19 T cell receptor beta chains below all came from one sample that was sequenced in a study of cytomegalovirus exposure and HLA in healthy donors. The PCR used 60 Vbeta and 13 Jbeta primers. Only in-frame clones appear in the TCRdb table, and some are missing; sequencing was by immunoSEQ multiplex PCR. The sample comprises under 200,000 clones, approximately 80% of which are singletons, and roughly 6% rests with the top ten. The sample was PBMCs. These receptors were collected from a woman younger than 45 in good health and CMV-seropositive.

The rearrangement joins TRBV5-1 to TRBJ2-5; no reliable D call. Germline values: CDR1 SGHRS, CDR2 YFSETQ. V was shortened by 4 bases and J by 0 bases, with 10 bases between the two germline ends. The CDR3 sequence is 14 residues long. CDR3 protein: CASSRGVYQETQYF. The CDR3 region has the DNA TGCGCCAGCAGCCGAGGAGTGTACCAAGAGACCCAGTACTTC.

The V and J genes are TRBV27 and TRBJ2-1; D ambiguous. Germline lookup yields CDR1 MNHEY and CDR2 SMNVEV (reference sequence). Trimming cost V 6 bases and J 10 bases, with 13 bases left between them. The CDR3 loop spans 12 amino acids. CDR3 residues: CASRAGDGEQFF. The CDR3 region has the DNA TGTGCCAGCAGGGCCGGCGACGGGGAGCAGTTCTTC.

The gene calls are TRBV6-1 and TRBJ1-1, with TRBD1 identical over 7 bases. Trimming removed 6 bases from V and 11 bases from J; junction bases left unmatched: 9. CDR3 length equals 12 residues. Germline values: CDR1 MNHNS, CDR2 SASEGT. As DNA, the CDR3 is TGTGCCAGCAGGGAGACAGGGAACACGGCTTTCTTT. It encodes CASRETGNTAFF.

The V call is TRBV5-5, the J call TRBJ2-7; perhaps TRBD2 as D (5 bases). Germline V gene data show CDR1 as SGHKS and CDR2 as YYEKEE (reference sequence). Trimming took 0 bases from V and 0 from J, leaving 10 bases between them. The CDR3 loop spans 15 amino acids. The CDR3 reads CASSLVGGPSYEQYF. The CDR3 bases are TGTGCCAGCAGCTTGGTGGGCGGGCCCTCCTACGAGCAGTACTTC.

The V and J genes are TRBV5-1 and TRBJ2-7, with TRBD2 matching over 7 bases. This CDR3 spans 16 amino acids. CDR1 and CDR2 from the germline V gene are SGHRS and YFSETQ. The V and J ends lost 5 bases and 4 bases, in that order; junction bases with no gene match: 15. CDR3 residues: CASSLSTGGGMYEQYF. The CDR3 DNA sequence: TGCGCCAGCAGTTTGTCTACGGGGGGAGGGATGTACGAGCAGTACTTC.

The chain employs TRBV11-2 and TRBJ1-2; the D is unclear. V was trimmed by 2 bases and J by 4 bases, leaving 8 bases between them. CDR3 length: 13 amino acids. Germline CDR1 and CDR2: SGHAT and FQNNGV. CDR3 nucleotide sequence: TGTGCCAGCAGCTTACAGGAACCCTATGGCTACACCTTC. It encodes CASSLQEPYGYTF.

Here the CDR3 DNA reads TGTGCCAGCAGCTTAGAGTTCTCTTCTATCTACGAGCAGTACTTC. It translates to CASSLEFSSIYEQYF. The chain uses TRBV11-2 and TRBJ2-7; the D is unclear. The CDR3 sequence is 15 residues long. Per the germline V gene, CDR1 is SGHAT and CDR2 is FQNNGV. V lost 0 bases and J 3 bases, leaving 12 bases between the germline ends.

The table lists this clone with a count of one. The chain couples TRBV28 to TRBJ1-1; D is perhaps TRBD1 (6 bases). CDR3 length equals 15 residues. The V gene's germline CDR1 is MDHEN and CDR2 SYDVKM. V lost 7 bases to trimming and J lost 4 bases, with 19 bases between them. DNA for the CDR3: TGTGCCAGCATCCGCAGGGGAACAGGGCTCACTGAAGCTTTCTTT. Protein product: CASIRRGTGLTEAFF.

V gene TRBV9 combines with J gene TRBJ2-5, with 9 bases matching TRBD2. From germline, CDR1 is SGDLS and CDR2 YYNGEE. The CDR3 spans 20 residues. Trimming took 0 bases from V and 2 from J; bases not matched to a gene: 17. CDR3 sequence (DNA): TGTGCCAGCAGCGTAGGCCCCCACGGGGCTGGGCTAGCGGGGCAAGAGACCCAGTACTTC. Amino acids: CASSVGPHGAGLAGQETQYF.

With regard to this clone: Other DNA sequences in the same sample also yield this CDR3. V usage is TRBV28 and J usage is TRBJ1-1; the D gene is possibly TRBD1 (6 bases). Per germline, CDR1 MDHEN and CDR2 SYDVKM. The V end was cut by 5 bases, the J end by 0 bases, with 10 bases between. CDR3 size: 14 residues. The CDR3 region has the DNA TGTGCCAGCAGTCGCGGACAGTTGAACACTGAAGCTTTCTTT. This translates into CASSRGQLNTEAFF.

The chain carries TRBV6-5 and TRBJ2-1; 9 nucleotides agree with TRBD2. The CDR3 spans 16 residues. Germline V lookup: CDR1 MNHEY, CDR2 SVGAGI. V shed 4 bases and J 16 bases; nucleotides not matched to a gene: 20. The DNA for the CDR3 is TGTGCCAGCAGTTTAACAATAACAATAGCGGGGGAGGGTTTTTTCTTC. It translates to CASSLTITIAGEGFFF.

The chain joins TRBV10-3 to TRBJ1-3, with D unclear. There are 14 residues in the CDR3. The germline V gene has CDR1 ENHRY and CDR2 SYGVKD. Trimming cost V 5 bases and J 4 bases, with 12 bases left between them. The CDR3: CAISPRNEGNTIYF. The CDR3 nucleotides read TGTGCCATCAGTCCGAGGAATGAGGGAAACACCATATATTTT.

The chain carries TRBV27 and TRBJ1-5; TRBD1 agrees at 9 bases. Losses at the gene ends were 2 bases for V and 8 bases for J; bases not matched to a gene: 7. The germline V gene encodes CDR1 MNHEY and CDR2 SMNVEV (reference sequence). CDR3 length: 15 amino acids. CDR3 bases: TGTGCCAGCAGTTTACGGGACAGGGACGGTGAGCCCCAGCATTTT. Its translation is CASSLRDRDGEPQHF.

The chain employs TRBV4-3 and TRBJ2-7; the match to TRBD1 covers 7 bases. This CDR3 comprises 17 residues. Per the germline V gene, CDR1 is LGHNA and CDR2 is YSLEER. J was trimmed by 6 bases and V by 4 bases; bases with no gene match: 18. CDR3 DNA sequence: TGCGCCAGCAGCCTAGGGCTCGAGACAGGGTTTAAGGGCGAGCAGTACTTC. This encodes CASSLGLETGFKGEQYF.

In nucleotides, the CDR3 is TGTGCCAGCAGTCCCGGACAGGGAGGCGGTGGCTACACCTTC. Protein product: CASSPGQGGGGYTF. The rearrangement uses TRBV5-6 and TRBJ1-2; 8 nucleotides align to TRBD1. Per germline, CDR1 SGHDT and CDR2 YYEEEE. CDR3 length: 14 residues. Trimming took 5 bases from V and 7 from J; bases not matched to a gene: 10.

This clone showed up just a few times. This chain joins TRBV10-3 and TRBJ1-1; 10 nucleotides line up with TRBD1. This CDR3 is built from 14 residues. CDR1 and CDR2 (germline): ENHRY, SYGVKD. V gave up 7 bases and J gave up 3 bases; unmatched junction bases: 5. CDR3 DNA sequence: TGTGCCATCACCAGACAGGGGGCCTACACTGAAGCTTTCTTT. It encodes CAITRQGAYTEAFF.

The J gene is TRBJ2-2, the V gene TRBV9; tentative D call: TRBD1 (5 bases). Trimming removed 0 bases from V and 4 bases from J, with 7 bases in between. The CDR3 runs 14 residues. CDR1 is SGDLS, CDR2 YYNGEE, per germline. Written as DNA, the CDR3 is TGTGCCAGCAGCGTAGTTCAGGGCACCGGGGAGCTGTTTTTT. Translation gives CASSVVQGTGELFF. The entire variable domain, with the rest obtained from reference TRBV9 and TRBJ2-2, is as follows: DSGVTQTPKHLITATGQRVTLRCSPRSGDLSVYWYQQSLDQGLQFLIQYYNGEERAKGNILERFSAQQFPDLHSELNLSSLELGDSALYFCASSVVQGTGELFFGEGSRLTVL.

This sequence joins TRBV12-2 and TRBJ2-2; the table assigns TRBD1, which was not confirmed against the DNA. TRBV12-2 represents a pseudogene. The CDR3 totals 13 residues. CDR3 loop: CATLSGLSGELFF. CDR3 bases: TGTGCAACCCTCTCAGGGTTATCCGGGGAGCTGTTTTTT.

This chain links TRBV2 with TRBJ2-3; 8 nucleotides match TRBD1. From germline, CDR1 is SNHLY and CDR2 FYNNEI. The CDR3 sequence is 17 residues long. The ends lost 4 bases at V and 6 bases at J; junction bases unmatched: 15. CDR3 sequence: CASSVSSRTGNRDTQYF. The CDR3 bases are TGTGCCAGCAGTGTTTCCTCGAGGACAGGGAATAGGGATACGCAGTATTTT.